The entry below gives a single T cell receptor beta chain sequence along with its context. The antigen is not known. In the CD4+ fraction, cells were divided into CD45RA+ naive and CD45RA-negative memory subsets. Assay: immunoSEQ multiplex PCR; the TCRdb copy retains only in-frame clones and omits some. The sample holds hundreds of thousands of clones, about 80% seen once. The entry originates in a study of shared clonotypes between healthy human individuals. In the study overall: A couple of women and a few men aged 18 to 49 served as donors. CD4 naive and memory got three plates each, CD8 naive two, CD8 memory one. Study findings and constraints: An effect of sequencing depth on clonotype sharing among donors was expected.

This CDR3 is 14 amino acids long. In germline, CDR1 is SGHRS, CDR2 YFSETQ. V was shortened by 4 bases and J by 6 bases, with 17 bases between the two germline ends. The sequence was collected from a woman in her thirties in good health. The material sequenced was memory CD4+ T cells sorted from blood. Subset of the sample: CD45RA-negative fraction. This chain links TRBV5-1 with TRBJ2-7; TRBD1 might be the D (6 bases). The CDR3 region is CASSPSTGTGEQYF. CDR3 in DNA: TGCGCCAGCAGCCCTTCCACAGGGACGGGCGAGCAGTACTTC.